A selection of T cell receptor beta chains follows, all from one sample in a study of cytomegalovirus exposure and HLA in healthy donors. Assay used: immunoSEQ multiplex PCR; TCRdb lists only in-frame clones, some missing. The sample has under 150,000 clones, roughly four fifths seen once. Sequenced: PBMCs. The receptors originated from a woman in her forties or fifties in good health and CMV-seronegative. CDR3s include the opening cysteine and the closing phenylalanine or tryptophan. The D gene is left open where the match is weak. The size field is filled for only some rows; it gives once, few, many or a size class.

J: TRBJ2-1
V: TRBV7-9
size: NA
D: TRBD2
DNA: TGTGCCAGCAGCTTAGTCAGACTAGCGGGCCGCCCCTCCTACAATGAGCAGTTCTTC
CDR3: CASSLVRLAGRPSYNEQFF

J: TRBJ1-2
V: TRBV7-8
size: NA
D: NA
DNA: TGTGCCAGCACCTCGGGGGGGCGGCCCTATGGCTACACCTTC
CDR3: CASTSGGRPYGYTF

J: TRBJ1-2
V: TRBV4-1
size: NA
D: NA
DNA: TGCGCCAGCAGCCAAGAGACGGGTAACTATGGCTACCCCTTC
CDR3: CASSQETGNYGYPF

J: TRBJ2-5
V: TRBV27
size: NA
D: NA
DNA: TGTGCCAGCAGTAATGTAGATGGAGAGACCCAGTACTTC
CDR3: CASSNVDGETQYF

J: TRBJ2-5
V: TRBV11-3
size: NA
D: TRBD2
DNA: TGTGCCAGCAGCTTTCGCGGGGGGGAAGAGACCCAGTACTTC
CDR3: CASSFRGGEETQYF

J: TRBJ2-5
V: TRBV4-1
size: NA
D: TRBD2
DNA: TGCGCCAGCAGCCATGCTATAGCGGGAGTCGGGACCCAGTACTTC
CDR3: CASSHAIAGVGTQYF

J: TRBJ1-5
V: TRBV15
size: NA
D: NA
DNA: TGTGCCACTTCCTCAGGTTTCAATCAGCCCCAGAATTTT
CDR3: CATSSGFNQPQNF

J: TRBJ2-5
V: TRBV28
size: NA
D: TRBD1
DNA: TGTGCCAGCAGTCCGCATTCGGGACAGGGGTTTGAGACCCAGTACTTC
CDR3: CASSPHSGQGFETQYF

J: TRBJ2-1
V: TRBV10-3
size: NA
D: TRBD2
DNA: TGTGCCATCACTCCATCTAGCGGCAGCTCCTACAATGAGCAGTTCTTC
CDR3: CAITPSSGSSYNEQFF

J: TRBJ1-2
V: TRBV5-8
size: NA
D: TRBD1
DNA: TGTGCCAGCAGCCCGGGGACAGGGCACTATGGCTACACCTTC
CDR3: CASSPGTGHYGYTF

J: TRBJ2-2
V: TRBV18
size: NA
D: TRBD2
DNA: TGTGCCAGCTCACTTTATAGCGGGCCTGACACCGGGGAGCTGTTTTTT
CDR3: CASSLYSGPDTGELFF

J: TRBJ2-5
V: TRBV7-2
size: NA
D: TRBD1
DNA: TGTGCCAGCAGCTCCCGGACAGGATTTCCCCAAGAGACCCAGTACTTC
CDR3: CASSSRTGFPQETQYF

J: TRBJ1-4
V: TRBV10-3
size: NA
D: NA
DNA: TGTGCCATCAGCGCAGGGGCATTTGGGGAAAAACTGTTTTTT
CDR3: CAISAGAFGEKLFF

J: TRBJ2-7
V: TRBV7-8
size: NA
D: TRBD1
DNA: TGTGCCAGCAGCTTCCGGACAGGAAATCGGATCGAGCAGTACTTC
CDR3: CASSFRTGNRIEQYF

J: TRBJ2-2
V: TRBV27
size: NA
D: NA
DNA: TGTGCCAGCACGATCGGGGGTTGGACCGGGGAGCTGTTTTTT
CDR3: CASTIGGWTGELFF

J: TRBJ2-7
V: TRBV28
size: NA
D: TRBD1
DNA: TGTGCCAGCAGTTTAAACAGGGGGCTCGAGCAGTACTTC
CDR3: CASSLNRGLEQYF

J: TRBJ1-2
V: TRBV6-6
size: NA
D: NA
DNA: TGTGCCAGCAGTTCGGCCAGCCACTATGGCTACCCCTTC
CDR3: CASSSASHYGYPF

J: TRBJ2-7
V: TRBV13
size: NA
D: TRBD2
DNA: TGTGCCAGCAGCTTACGGGAGGCGGTCTACGAGCAGTACTTC
CDR3: CASSLREAVYEQYF

J: TRBJ2-3
V: TRBV7-2
size: NA
D: NA
DNA: TGTGCCAGCAGCTTAGTCTTTGGGGCCACAGATACGCAGTATTTT
CDR3: CASSLVFGATDTQYF

J: TRBJ2-1
V: TRBV28
size: few
D: NA
DNA: TGTGCCAGCAGTTCCCCGGAGGCGGGATCCTACAATGAGCAGTTCTTC
CDR3: CASSSPEAGSYNEQFF

J: TRBJ2-7
V: TRBV7-9
size: NA
D: TRBD1
DNA: TGTGCCAGCAGCTTTTACGCGACAGGGGATAATTACGAGCAGTACTTC
CDR3: CASSFYATGDNYEQYF